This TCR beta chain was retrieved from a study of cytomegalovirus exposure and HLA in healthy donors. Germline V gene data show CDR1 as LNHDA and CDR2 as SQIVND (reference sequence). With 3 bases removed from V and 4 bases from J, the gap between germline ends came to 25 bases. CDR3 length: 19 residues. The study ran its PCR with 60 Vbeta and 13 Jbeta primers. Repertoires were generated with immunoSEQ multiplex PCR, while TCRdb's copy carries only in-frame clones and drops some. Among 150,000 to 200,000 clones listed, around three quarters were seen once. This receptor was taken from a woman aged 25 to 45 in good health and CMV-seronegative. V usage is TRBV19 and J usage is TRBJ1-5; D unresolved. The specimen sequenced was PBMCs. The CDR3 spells CASSILAWASVKLNQPQHF. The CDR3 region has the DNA TGTGCCAGTAGTATCCTCGCGTGGGCGTCGGTCAAGCTGAATCAGCCCCAGCATTTT. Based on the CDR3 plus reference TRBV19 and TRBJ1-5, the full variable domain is DGGITQSPKYLFRKEGQNVTLSCEQNLNHDAMYWYRQDPGQGLRLIYYSQIVNDFQKGDIAEGYSVSREKKESFPLTVTSAQKNPTAFYLCASSILAWASVKLNQPQHFGDGTRLSIL.